The entry below describes one T cell receptor (beta chain). Original analysis: Counts of nucleated cells, estimated from reference gene primer amplification, were obtained. The assay was immunoSEQ multiplex PCR, and TCRdb's table has in-frame clones only and misses some. The D gene and trimming were derived from the DNA, and the V and J assignments and clone size from that table. The repertoire consists of about 84,000 clones, with around 96% occurring once and the leading ten covering approximately 4.3%. The record originates from a study of blood T cell repertoires in COVID-19. Study background: The United States, Italy and Spain provided the acute and convalescent COVID-19 samples. Nucleic acid was either cDNA or gDNA, and it came from T cells, B-cell-depleted T cells, or PBMCs.

Germline V gene sequence: CDR1 SEHNR, CDR2 FQNEAQ (reference sequence). The CDR3 is made up of 14 amino acids. V dropped 0 bases and J dropped 11 bases, with 16 bases sitting between them. The V call is TRBV7-9, the J call TRBJ1-1; a possible D gene is TRBD1 (6 bases). The sequence was obtained from a human donor with active COVID-19. The donor label of this sample is uncertain. The specimen sequenced was peripheral blood. CDR3 residues: CASSLADGGALAFF. The DNA for the CDR3 is TGTGCCAGCAGCTTAGCGGATGGGGGGGCTCTGGCTTTCTTT.